This entry describes one T cell receptor beta chain. Here immunoSEQ multiplex PCR was the method, and the copy in TCRdb shows in-frame clones only, minus some. The sample includes some 30,000 clones, about 91% of them seen just once. The data were obtained in a study of T cell changes during pregnancy in multiple sclerosis. There are 12 residues in the CDR3. V lost 5 bases and J 7 bases, leaving 8 bases between the germline ends. Germline CDR1 and CDR2: MNHEY and SMNVEV (reference sequence). The J gene is TRBJ1-4, the V gene TRBV27, with a possible D match to TRBD1 (6 bases). Material: CD8+ T cells from peripheral blood mononuclear cells, obtained before pregnancy. This sequence was found in a female donor with multiple sclerosis, enrolled in a pregnancy study. CDR3 nucleotide sequence: TGTGCCAGCAGTGAAGGGGGTGAAAAACTGTTTTTT. This codes for CASSEGGEKLFF.